The rows below give T cell receptor beta chains drawn from one sample of a study of blood T cell repertoires in COVID-19. Only in-frame clones appear in the TCRdb table, and some are missing; sequencing was by immunoSEQ multiplex PCR. The sample has roughly 33,000 clones; around 85% are singletons. Sequenced: peripheral blood. Source of these receptors: a human donor with acute or convalescent COVID-19. The donor label of this sample is uncertain. The CDR3 runs from the conserved cysteine through the conserved F or W. The D gene is left open where the match is weak. Clone size is shown for a subset of rows, as once, few, many or a class of expanded clone.

TRBJ1-2 once TRBV5-1 - TGCGCCAGCAGTAGGGAGGTGGCTGGCTACACCTTC CASSREVAGYTF
TRBJ2-1 - TRBV5-1 - TGCGCCAGCAGCTTGGATGGGAGCTACAATGAGCAGTTCTTC CASSLDGSYNEQFF
TRBJ1-2 - TRBV28 TRBD1 TGTGCCAGCTGGGACAGGTGGGATGGCTACACCTTC CASWDRWDGYTF
TRBJ1-2 - TRBV10-1 - TGCGCCAGCATTCTCCATGGAGTAGGCAACTATGGCTACACCTTC CASILHGVGNYGYTF
TRBJ1-2 - TRBV18 - TGTGCCAGCTCACCACCGGTAGGGGATGGCTACACCTTC CASSPPVGDGYTF
TRBJ1-1 - TRBV11-3 - TGTGCCAGCAGCTTACAAAGCCGATGGACTGAAAGTGAAGCTTTCTTT CASSLQSRWTESEAFF
TRBJ1-5 - TRBV15 - TGTGCCACCAGCGGTGGGGGGTCAAGCAATCAGCCCCAGCATTTT CATSGGGSSNQPQHF
TRBJ1-2 - TRBV7-9 TRBD1 TGTGCCAGCAGCTTAACCGGGACAGGGGTTTATGGCTACACCTTC CASSLTGTGVYGYTF
TRBJ2-3 - TRBV18 TRBD1 TGTGCCAGCTCACCACTGGCCCACGGGACAGGGGGTAAAAATACGCAGTATTTT CASSPLAHGTGGKNTQYF
TRBJ1-3 - TRBV9 - TGTGCCAGCAGCGTAGTTGCCGAGGGAAACACCATATATTTT CASSVVAEGNTIYF
TRBJ1-2 - TRBV2 - TGTGCCAGCAGGGAGTCGACAGGCCCCGGTGGCTACACCTTC CASRESTGPGGYTF
TRBJ1-6 - TRBV7-6 TRBD1 TGTGCCAGCAGCTGGGGTTCCGGGACAGATAATTCACCCCTCCACTTT CASSWGSGTDNSPLHF
TRBJ1-6 - TRBV14 - TGTGCCAGCAGCCAAGATCGAACAGGAAACTATAATTCACCCCTCCACTTT CASSQDRTGNYNSPLHF
TRBJ1-4 - TRBV7-6 TRBD1 TGTGCCAGCAGCTCTGGACCGGGACAGGGGGTTGAAAAACTGTTTTTT CASSSGPGQGVEKLFF
TRBJ1-2 once TRBV12-3/TRBV12-4 - TGTGCCAGCAGTTTTGGACAGCAGTATGGCTACACCTTC CASSFGQQYGYTF
TRBJ2-7 - TRBV6-2/TRBV6-3 TRBD2 TGTGCCAGCAGTTATACTAGCGGGAACGACGAGCAGTACTTC CASSYTSGNDEQYF
TRBJ2-3 - TRBV7-2 - TGTGCCAGCAGCTTAGGGGGGGAGGTAGATACGCAGTATTTT CASSLGGEVDTQYF
TRBJ1-1 - TRBV19 - TGTGCCAGTAGTATCGTCCCCCACTTTGAAGCTTTCTTT CASSIVPHFEAFF
TRBJ1-2 - TRBV12-3/TRBV12-4 - TGTGCCAGCAGTTTCCCTAGCTATGGCTACACCTTC CASSFPSYGYTF
TRBJ1-2 - TRBV24-1 TRBD1 TGTGCCACCAGTGATCCAAGACAGGGAAACTATGGCTACACCTTC CATSDPRQGNYGYTF
TRBJ1-5 - TRBV19 - TGTGCCAGTAGTCCCCCGGGGGGAGTCCAGCCCCAGCATTTT CASSPPGGVQPQHF
TRBJ1-2 - TRBV2 - TGTGCCAGCAGTGAACCCGCTCTCCGGATTCGGCAGCTAGCTAACTATGGCTACACCTTC CASSEPALRIRQLANYGYTF
TRBJ1-6 few TRBV7-9 - TGTGCCAGCAGCGTACAGGCTCCGAAGGATTCACCCCTCCACTTT CASSVQAPKDSPLHF
TRBJ2-1 few TRBV28 - TGTGCCAGCGGGGGCTGGAATGAGCAGTTCTTC CASGGWNEQFF
TRBJ2-3 - TRBV7-3 TRBD2 TGTGCCAGCAGCGGAGGACTAGCGGGAGGGCCAAGAACGCAGTATTTT CASSGGLAGGPRTQYF
TRBJ1-2 - TRBV27 TRBD1 TGTGCCAGCAGTTCCGGGACAGGGGGCAATAACTATGGCTACACCTTC CASSSGTGGNNYGYTF
TRBJ1-2 - TRBV4-3 - TGCGCCAGCAGCCACCCCTTATCCGGTGATGTCTATGGCTACACCTTC CASSHPLSGDVYGYTF
TRBJ1-1 once TRBV2 - TGTGCCAGCAGCGCGACAACCTCTCTAAGCGGTTTCTTT CASSATTSLSGFF
TRBJ2-2 - TRBV29-1 TRBD1 TGCAGCGTTACAGGGGGCAACACCGGGGAGCTGTTTTTT CSVTGGNTGELFF
TRBJ1-6 - TRBV5-5 - TGTGCCAGCAGCTTTCGACTGAATAATTCACCCCTCCACTTT CASSFRLNNSPLHF
TRBJ1-1 - TRBV28 - TGTGCCAGCAGTGGACTGAAGGGTACTGAAGCTTTCTTT CASSGLKGTEAFF
TRBJ2-1 - TRBV10-2 TRBD2 TGCGCCAGCACCCCTAGCGGGAGGAATGAGCAGTTCTTC CASTPSGRNEQFF
TRBJ1-5 - TRBV19 - TGTGCCAGTAGTATGTCGGGGGAGGGCAATCAGCCCCAGCATTTT CASSMSGEGNQPQHF
TRBJ2-1 - TRBV11-2 - TGTGCCAGCAGCCGTGGGACTGTTTACAATGAGCAGTTCTTC CASSRGTVYNEQFF